Presented here are 31 T cell receptor beta chains from one specimen sequenced in a study of T cell responses to AZD1222 COVID-19 vaccine (dated by TCRdb to about 2021). Library preparation used the immunoSEQ multiplex PCR assay. The table comes from immuneACCESS by way of TCRdb, which keeps in-frame sequences with V and J called. Part of the clones is missing from these tables; in studies checked, under half for an unresolved V gene and the rest for unknown reasons. The sample table shows about 130,000 clones, and about 93% are seen once. The ten largest clones represent around 6.5% of the sample. According to the study, the label for this sample's time point signals: about 28 days (+/-7) after the second vaccine dose. The sequenced sample was peripheral blood, obtained 28 days after the second AZD1222 dose. These receptors all come from an adult who received the AZD1222 COVID-19 vaccine.

This clone has just a few counts. The rearrangement joins TRBV6-5 to TRBJ1-2; TRBD1 matches 7 bases. V dropped 0 bases and J dropped 8; count of bases not matched to a gene: 6. CDR3 length equals 14 residues. In germline, CDR1 is MNHEY, CDR2 SVGAGI. As DNA, the CDR3 is TGTGCCAGCAGTTACTCTTTAGGGACAGAGGGCTACACCTTC. Its protein product is CASSYSLGTEGYTF.

The V gene is TRBV3-1 (or the pseudogene TRBV3-2), the J gene TRBJ1-6, with D hard to call. The V end was cut by 0 bases, the J end by 13 bases, with 19 bases between. This CDR3 contains 16 residues. Germline V gene sequence: CDR1 LGHDT, CDR2 YNNKEL (reference sequence). The CDR3 DNA is TGTGCCAGCAGCCAAGATAGCCTCCCCTTTACGGTCCCCCTCCACTTT. Encoded protein: CASSQDSLPFTVPLHF.

J is TRBJ2-1 and V is TRBV5-1, with 9 bases aligning to TRBD1. CDR1 and CDR2 from the germline V gene are SGHRS and YFSETQ. The CDR3 is 15 amino acids. The J segment lost 4 bases and the V segment lost 5 bases, leaving 7 bases of the junction unmatched. CDR3 sequence (DNA): TGCGCCAGCAGTTCGGGACAGGGCCTTTACAATGAGCAGTTCTTC. This translates into CASSSGQGLYNEQFF.

The chain recombines TRBV4-1 with TRBJ2-5; D not certain. The germline CDR1 and CDR2 sequences are MGHRA and YSYEKL. V was cut by 0 bases and J by 1 base, with 6 bases left in between. The CDR3 extends over 14 amino acids. In nucleotides, the CDR3 is TGCGCCAGCAGCCAAGATTGGGTCCAAGAGACCCAGTACTTC. It encodes CASSQDWVQETQYF.

This clone occurred once. The chain uses TRBV2 and TRBJ1-6; TRBD1 matches at 7 bases. CDR3 length: 18 residues. The V segment lost 4 bases and the J segment 0 bases; nucleotides outside the gene matches: 9. Germline V CDR1 and CDR2: SNHLY, FYNNEI. CDR3 sequence reads: CASSATGILSSYNSPLHF. The DNA for the CDR3 is TGTGCCAGCAGTGCGACAGGGATTCTAAGCTCCTATAATTCACCCCTCCACTTT.

This chain uses TRBV9 with TRBJ1-6, with D uncertain. Germline V gene lookup returns CDR1 SGDLS and CDR2 YYNGEE. The CDR3 consists of 16 residues. V lost 0 bases and J 2 bases, leaving 9 bases between the germline ends. The CDR3 here is CASSVGPNPYNSPLHF. The CDR3 region has the DNA TGTGCCAGCAGCGTAGGACCTAACCCCTATAATTCACCCCTCCACTTT.

With respect to this clone: Other DNA sequences in the sample encode the same CDR3. V gene TRBV6-1 combines with J gene TRBJ2-7, with D unclear. V gave up 6 bases and J gave up 0 bases, with 3 bases separating them. Germline CDR1 and CDR2: MNHNS and SASEGT. CDR3 size: 11 residues. CDR3 protein: CASSPSYEQYF. CDR3 nucleotide sequence: TGTGCCAGCAGCCCCTCCTACGAGCAGTACTTC.

In its sample, this clone was seen once. This rearrangement joins TRBV5-6 to TRBJ1-2; 7 nucleotides match TRBD1. CDR1 SGHDT and CDR2 YYEEEE come from the germline V gene. Trimming removed 0 bases from V and 4 bases from J; junction bases left unmatched: 6. The CDR3 consists of 15 residues. CDR3 residues: CASSLGGGSVYGYTF. CDR3 coding DNA: TGTGCCAGCAGCTTGGGAGGGGGCTCAGTCTATGGCTACACCTTC.

Remarks on this clone: The same CDR3 arises from other DNA sequences in this sample as well. The V call is TRBV18, the J call TRBJ2-5, with D hard to call. Per the germline V gene, CDR1 is KGHSH and CDR2 is LQKENI. Trimming left V 3 bases short and J 3 bases short, with 2 bases between. The CDR3 is made up of 11 amino acids. CDR3 protein: CASSPEETQYF. For the CDR3, the DNA is TGTGCCAGCTCACCTGAAGAGACCCAGTACTTC. Together with reference TRBV18 and TRBJ2-5, the CDR3 gives the full variable domain: NAGVMQNPRHLVRRRGQEARLRCSPMKGHSHVYWYRQLPEEGLKFMVYLQKENIIDESGMPKERFSAEFPKEGPSILRIQQVVRGDSAAYFCASSPEETQYFGPGTRLLVL.

The V call is TRBV4-3, the J call TRBJ1-3, with TRBD1 as a possible D gene (5 bases). Between the trimmed V and J ends, which lost 3 bases and 2 bases, there was a span of 8 bases. The CDR3 has 14 amino acids. Germline V gives CDR1 LGHNA, CDR2 YSLEER. CDR3 in amino acids: CASSQGGTGNTIYF. The CDR3 nucleotides are TGCGCCAGCAGCCAGGGGGGGACTGGAAACACCATATATTTT.

DNA for the CDR3: TGTGCCAGCAGCTTAGGAGGGAGCTCCTACAATGAGCAGTTCTTC. This codes for CASSLGGSSYNEQFF. The chain employs TRBV11-3 and TRBJ2-1; D may be TRBD2 (5 bases). V was trimmed by 1 base and J by 0 bases, leaving 7 bases between them. The CDR3 runs 15 residues. The V gene's germline CDR1 is SGHNT and CDR2 YENEEA.

This chain joins TRBV9 and TRBJ1-3, with D possibly being TRBD1 (5 bases). CDR1 is SGDLS, CDR2 YYNGEE, per germline. V was cut by 1 base and J by 2 bases, with 10 bases left in between. The CDR3 consists of 15 residues. The CDR3 here is CASSVSSGPGNTIYF. The CDR3 nucleotides are TGTGCCAGCAGCGTAAGTTCAGGGCCTGGAAACACCATATATTTT.

This chain uses TRBV27 with TRBJ2-3; 7 nucleotides line up with TRBD2. The trim removed 3 bases at V and 1 base at J, leaving 1 base unmatched. Germline CDR1 is MNHEY and CDR2 is SMNVEV (reference sequence). This CDR3 is 14 amino acids long. CDR3: CASSFLAGTDTQYF. The CDR3 DNA sequence: TGTGCCAGCAGTTTCCTAGCGGGCACAGATACGCAGTATTTT.

The rearrangement uses TRBV13 and TRBJ2-1; possible D gene TRBD2, 6 bases. Between the trimmed V and J ends, which lost 0 bases and 1 base, there was a span of 7 bases. This CDR3 is 15 amino acids long. The germline V gene has CDR1 PRHDT and CDR2 FYEKMQ (reference sequence). The CDR3 coding sequence is TGTGCCAGCAGCTTAGGTGGGGGGTCCTACAATGAGCAGTTCTTC. Translating it yields CASSLGGGSYNEQFF.

V is TRBV4-1 and J is TRBJ2-5; D unclear. The CDR3 runs 15 residues. V was shortened by 4 bases and J by 4 bases, with 16 bases between the two germline ends. Germline V gene sequence: CDR1 MGHRA, CDR2 YSYEKL. The CDR3 here is CASSPSGDPRETQYF. The DNA for the CDR3 is TGCGCCAGCAGCCCGTCGGGCGACCCACGAGAGACCCAGTACTTC.

V is TRBV5-1 and J is TRBJ2-1, with 8 bases identical to TRBD2. The V and J ends lost 0 bases and 6 bases, in that order; junction bases with no gene match: 20. The CDR3 consists of 20 residues. CDR1 and CDR2 from the germline V gene are SGHRS and YFSETQ. The CDR3 loop is CASSLEAARALAANSNEQFF. The CDR3 nucleotides are TGCGCCAGCAGCTTGGAGGCGGCACGAGCACTAGCGGCAAATTCCAATGAGCAGTTCTTC.

The chain has TRBV5-1 and TRBJ1-2; 10 nucleotides match TRBD1. Per the germline V gene, CDR1 is SGHRS and CDR2 is YFSETQ. J gave up 4 bases and V 4 bases, and 4 bases lay outside the gene matches. The CDR3 runs to 14 residues. The CDR3 sequence is CASSERTGGYGYTF. The CDR3 DNA follows: TGCGCCAGCAGCGAAAGGACAGGGGGCTATGGCTACACCTTC.

V usage is TRBV19 and J usage is TRBJ1-1; no firm D call. Germline CDR1 reads LNHDA; CDR2 reads SQIVND (reference sequence). The CDR3 has 16 residues. Trimming took 0 bases from V and 7 from J, leaving 18 bases between them. The CDR3 reads CASSIDKKGFGSEAFF. The CDR3 DNA is TGTGCCAGTAGTATAGATAAGAAAGGCTTCGGGAGTGAAGCTTTCTTT.

The V gene is TRBV18, the J gene TRBJ2-7; D perhaps matches TRBD1 (6 bases). Deletions cut 4 bases from V and 0 bases from J, with 19 bases between. The CDR3 is 17 residues long. CDR1 is KGHSH, CDR2 LQKENI, per germline. The CDR3 loop is CASSHRYRGQISYEQYF. The DNA for the CDR3 is TGTGCCAGCTCACACCGCTACCGGGGACAAATCTCCTACGAGCAGTACTTC.

A single count supports this clone. The chain links TRBV12-3 or TRBV12-4 to TRBJ1-1; D is undetermined. This CDR3 spans 12 amino acids. With 7 bases removed from V and 2 bases from J, the gap between germline ends came to 8 bases. The chain's CDR3 is CASTLGNTEAFF. CDR3 nucleotide sequence: TGTGCCAGCACCTTAGGTAACACTGAAGCTTTCTTT.

The chain's CDR3 is CSVDGTPIPSTDTQYF. In DNA, the CDR3 is TGCAGCGTTGACGGGACTCCCATTCCTAGCACAGATACGCAGTATTTT. The chain combines TRBV29-1 with TRBJ2-3; D possibly corresponds to TRBD2 (6 bases). The CDR3 is made up of 16 amino acids. V gave up 3 bases and J gave up 0 bases, with 16 bases separating them. The V gene's germline CDR1 is SQVTM and CDR2 ANQGSEA.

The chain links TRBV6-1 to TRBJ2-6; the match to TRBD1 covers 9 bases. The CDR3 consists of 17 residues. Germline CDR1 is MNHNS and CDR2 is SASEGT. J lost 2 bases, V lost 2 bases, and 4 bases had no gene match. The CDR3 coding sequence is TGTGCCAGCAGTGAATTCACAGGGGGCGCTGGGGCCAACGTCCTGACTTTC. The encoded protein is CASSEFTGGAGANVLTF.

The chain employs TRBV7-3 and TRBJ2-2, with 10 bases identical to TRBD1. From germline, CDR1 is SGHTA and CDR2 FQGTGA. V was pared by 4 bases and J by 5 bases, with 10 bases of the junction left unmatched. The CDR3 has 17 amino acids. CDR3 nucleotides: TGTGCCAGCAGCTGGGGGACAGGGGCGAGTCGGACCGGGGAGCTGTTTTTT. Translation gives CASSWGTGASRTGELFF.

The rearrangement links TRBV7-9 to TRBJ2-2; D remains ambiguous. Germline V CDR1 and CDR2: SEHNR, FQNEAQ (reference sequence). Trimming removed 5 bases at V and 3 bases at J, with 13 bases between. This CDR3 contains 15 residues. CDR3 sequence (DNA): TGTGCCAGCAGCGAGTCAAGGGTTTACACCGGGGAGCTGTTTTTT. Translating it yields CASSESRVYTGELFF.

J is TRBJ1-1 and V is TRBV7-8; D is possibly TRBD1 (5 bases). This CDR3 is built from 14 residues. Germline V CDR1 and CDR2: SGHVS, FQNEAQ. V was shortened by 5 bases and J by 1 base, with 11 bases between the two germline ends. The chain's CDR3 is CASSKDDRNTEAFF. The CDR3 DNA sequence: TGTGCCAGCAGCAAAGACGACAGGAACACTGAAGCTTTCTTT.

V gene TRBV18 combines with J gene TRBJ2-3; D unresolved. Germline CDR1 and CDR2: KGHSH and LQKENI. V lost 0 bases and J 4 bases, leaving 11 bases between the germline ends. The CDR3 has 15 amino acids. CDR3 bases: TGTGCCAGCTCACCACCCTCCCAAATTGCAGATACGCAGTATTTT. Encoded protein: CASSPPSQIADTQYF.

This clone was picked up a small number of times. The genes are TRBV2 and TRBJ1-2; no firm D call. Germline assignment: CDR1 SNHLY and CDR2 FYNNEI. The CDR3 has 12 amino acids. The ends were cut back, 7 bases at V and 4 bases at J, with 10 bases in the middle. CDR3 in amino acids: CASTSLPYGYTF. CDR3 nucleotides: TGTGCCAGCACGTCCCTTCCCTATGGCTACACCTTC. Combining the CDR3 with reference TRBV2 and TRBJ1-2 gives the whole variable domain EPEVTQTPSHQVTQMGQEVILRCVPISNHLYFYWYRQILGQKVEFLVSFYNNEISEKSEIFDDQFSVERPDGSNFTLKIRSTKLEDSAMYFCASTSLPYGYTFGSGTRLTVV.

The CDR3: CASSLGQPLNSPLHF. DNA for the CDR3: TGTGCCAGCAGCTTGGGACAGCCCTTAAATTCACCCCTCCACTTT. The chain is built from TRBV7-8 and TRBJ1-6; TRBD1 matches 7 bases. The germline V gene has CDR1 SGHVS and CDR2 FQNEAQ. The V gene end was trimmed by 3 bases and the J gene end by 7 bases; junction bases not matched to a gene: 6. The CDR3 has 15 amino acids.

This chain uses TRBV11-2 with TRBJ2-7; D remains unclear. CDR1 and CDR2 (germline): SGHAT, FQNNGV. V was pared by 0 bases and J by 6 bases, with 3 bases between. The CDR3 runs to 11 residues. CDR3 nucleotide sequence: TGTGCCAGCAGCTTAGATCGCGAGCAGTACTTC. Translation: CASSLDREQYF.

The chain carries TRBV6-5 and TRBJ2-3, with 11 nucleotides matching TRBD2. Germline V gives CDR1 MNHEY, CDR2 SVGAGI. The CDR3 length is 15 residues. With 5 bases clipped from V and 2 bases from J, the junction kept 3 bases outside the gene matches. The CDR3 region has the DNA TGTGCCAGCAGTCGACTAGCGGGGAACACAGATACGCAGTATTTT. Translated: CASSRLAGNTDTQYF.

The rearrangement joins TRBV27 to TRBJ2-2; TRBD2 agrees at 15 bases. Germline V gene sequence: CDR1 MNHEY, CDR2 SMNVEV (reference sequence). The junction had 14 bases not matched to a gene; V was cut back by 5 bases and J by 7 bases. This CDR3 has 19 amino acids. The CDR3 sequence: CASSLSGTSGGPTNGELFF. The CDR3 DNA reads as TGTGCCAGCAGTCTTAGCGGGACTAGCGGGGGGCCGACGAACGGGGAGCTGTTTTTT.